The 3 T cell receptor beta chains listed next were all sequenced from one sample in a study of T-cell reconstitution after alpha-beta-depleted transplantation in children. Unique molecular identifiers were incorporated into the prepared TCRbeta library. TCRdb re-called the PCR reads with MiXCR, one entry per CDR3 protein. Altogether 750,000 to 950,000 distinct CDR3 sequences are present, approximately 15% being singletons, with the ten largest covering under 6%. Sample: PBMCs, mostly from graft donor cells, taken 360 days after TCRalphabeta/CD19-depleted stem cell transplant. These receptors came from a male patient under 18 who had a stem cell transplant for acute lymphoblastic leukemia, so the T cells may come from the graft donor.

CDR3 bases: TGTGCCAGCAGTCCTACCCCGGGACTAGCTACCTACGAGCAGTACTTC. Protein: CASSPTPGLATYEQYF. The J gene is TRBJ2-7, the V gene TRBV27, with 9 positions matching TRBD2. Per the germline V gene, CDR1 is MNHEY and CDR2 is SMNVEV (reference sequence). CDR3 length: 16 amino acids. The V and J ends lost 5 bases and 2 bases, in that order; junction bases with no gene match: 10.

The chain links TRBV4-1 to TRBJ2-3; 7 nucleotides line up with TRBD2. V gave up 0 bases and J gave up 1 base; unmatched junction bases: 7. The CDR3 length is 17 residues. Germline values: CDR1 MGHRA, CDR2 YSYEKL. CDR3 residues: CASSQDRGEEGTDTQYF. The CDR3 DNA reads TGCGCCAGCAGCCAAGATCGGGGGGAGGAAGGCACAGATACGCAGTATTTT.

This chain connects TRBV15 to TRBJ2-2; either TRBD1 or TRBD2 may fit D (6 bases each). Trimming left V 2 bases short and J 5 bases short, with 12 bases between. CDR3 length: 15 amino acids. CDR1 and CDR2 from the germline V gene are LNHNV and YYDKDF (reference sequence). This CDR3 is CATSRPGGRTGELFF. As DNA, the CDR3 is TGTGCCACCAGCAGACCCGGGGGCCGGACCGGGGAGCTGTTTTTT.